This TCR beta chain was sequenced for a study of vaccination and CD4 T cells after COVID-19. The trim removed 7 bases at V and 0 bases at J, leaving 4 bases unmatched. Looked up from germline, CDR1 is MNHEY and CDR2 is SMNVEV (reference sequence). The CDR3 sequence is 14 residues long. The sample's treatment: roughly nine-day PBMC culture with coronavirus spike peptide pools or control peptides (ViraFEST assay). Samples of CD4+ T cells were obtained from the unexposed donor before the COVID-19 pandemic (2011-2018). Once obtained from cultured CD4+ T cells, the DNA was sequenced using the Oncomine TCR Beta short-read assay. TCRdb redid the calling of the PCR reads with MiXCR, one entry per CDR3 protein. The table records around 7,000 distinct CDR3 sequences, just under 40% of them present only once. This clonotype is medium-sized. Antigen: not known.

The chain employs TRBV27 and TRBJ1-1; 8 bases match TRBD1. Sequenced: CD4+ T cells from blood, cultured in vitro. The sequence was collected from a human donor in good health. CDR3 protein: CASKTGQVNTEAFF. Here the CDR3 DNA reads TGTGCCAGCAAAACGGGACAGGTGAACACTGAAGCTTTCTTT.